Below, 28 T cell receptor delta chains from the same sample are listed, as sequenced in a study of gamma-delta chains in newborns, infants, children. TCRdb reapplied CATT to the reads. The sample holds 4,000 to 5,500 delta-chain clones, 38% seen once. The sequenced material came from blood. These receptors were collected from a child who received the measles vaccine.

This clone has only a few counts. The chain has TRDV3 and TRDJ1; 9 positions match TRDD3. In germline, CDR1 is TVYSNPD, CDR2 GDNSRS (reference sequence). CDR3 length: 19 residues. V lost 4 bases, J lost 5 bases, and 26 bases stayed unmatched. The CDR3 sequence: CASSSYTAYWGTPGDKLIF. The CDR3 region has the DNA TGTGCCTCAAGTTCCTACACGGCGTACTGGGGGACCCCAGGGGATAAACTCATCTTT.

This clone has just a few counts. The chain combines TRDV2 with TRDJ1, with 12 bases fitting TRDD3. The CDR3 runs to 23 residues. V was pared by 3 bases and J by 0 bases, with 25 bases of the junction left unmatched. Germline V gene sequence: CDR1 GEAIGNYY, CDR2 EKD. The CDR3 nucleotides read TGTGCCTGTGACGGTCGCGTCCCTTATCTTACTGGGGGATACTCAAAGTACACCGATAAACTCATCTTT. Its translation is CACDGRVPYLTGGYSKYTDKLIF.

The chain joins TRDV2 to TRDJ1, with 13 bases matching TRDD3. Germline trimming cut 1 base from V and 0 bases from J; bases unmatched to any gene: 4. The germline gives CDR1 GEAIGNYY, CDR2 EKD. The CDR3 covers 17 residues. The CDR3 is CACDTLGDTQYTDKLIF. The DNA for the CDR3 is TGTGCCTGTGACACACTGGGGGATACGCAATACACCGATAAACTCATCTTT.

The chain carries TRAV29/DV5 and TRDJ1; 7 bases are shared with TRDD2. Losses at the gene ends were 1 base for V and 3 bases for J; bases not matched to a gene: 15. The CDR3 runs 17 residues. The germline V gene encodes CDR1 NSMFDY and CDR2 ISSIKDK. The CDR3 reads CAASFLPVLTRADKLIF. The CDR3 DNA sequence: TGTGCAGCAAGCTTCCTTCCTGTTTTAACCAGGGCCGATAAACTCATCTTT.

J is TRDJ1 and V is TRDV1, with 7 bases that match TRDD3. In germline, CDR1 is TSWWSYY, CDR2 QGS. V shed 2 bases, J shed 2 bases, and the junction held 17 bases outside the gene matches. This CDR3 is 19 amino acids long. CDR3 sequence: CALGETNYWGPHHTDKLIF. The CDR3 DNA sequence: TGTGCTCTTGGGGAAACCAACTACTGGGGCCCCCACCATACCGATAAACTCATCTTT.

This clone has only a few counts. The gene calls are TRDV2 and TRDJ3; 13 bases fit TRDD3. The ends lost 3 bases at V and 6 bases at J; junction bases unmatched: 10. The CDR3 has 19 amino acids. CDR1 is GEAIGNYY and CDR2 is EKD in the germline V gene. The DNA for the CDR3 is TGTGCCTGTGACTCCGTTACTGGGGGATACGACCCGGACACCCGACAGATGTTTTTC. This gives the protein CACDSVTGGYDPDTRQMFF.

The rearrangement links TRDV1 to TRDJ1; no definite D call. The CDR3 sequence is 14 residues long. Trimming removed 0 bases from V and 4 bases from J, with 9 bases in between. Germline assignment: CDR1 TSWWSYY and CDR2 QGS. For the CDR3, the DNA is TGTGCTCTTGGGGAACTAAGGTCCGGCGATAAACTCATCTTT. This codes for CALGELRSGDKLIF.

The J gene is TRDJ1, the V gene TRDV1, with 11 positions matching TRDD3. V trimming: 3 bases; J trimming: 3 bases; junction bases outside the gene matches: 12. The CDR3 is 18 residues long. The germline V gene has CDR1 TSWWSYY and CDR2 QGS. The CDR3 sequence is CALGDLSWYWGIADKLIF. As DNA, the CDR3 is TGTGCTCTTGGGGACCTATCCTGGTACTGGGGGATAGCCGATAAACTCATCTTT.

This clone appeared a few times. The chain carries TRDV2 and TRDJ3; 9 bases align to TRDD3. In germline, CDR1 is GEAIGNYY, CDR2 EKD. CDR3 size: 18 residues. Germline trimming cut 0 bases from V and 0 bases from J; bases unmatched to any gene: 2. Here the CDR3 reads CACDTGGYRSWDTRQMFF. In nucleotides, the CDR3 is TGTGCCTGTGACACCGGGGGATACCGCTCCTGGGACACCCGACAGATGTTTTTC.

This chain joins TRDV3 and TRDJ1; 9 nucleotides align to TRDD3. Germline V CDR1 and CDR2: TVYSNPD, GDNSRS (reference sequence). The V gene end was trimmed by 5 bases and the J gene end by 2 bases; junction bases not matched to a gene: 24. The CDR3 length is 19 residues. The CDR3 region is CALATGGGYRDLSTDKLIF. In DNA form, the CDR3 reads TGTGCCCTGGCTACGGGTGGGGGATATAGGGACCTATCGACCGATAAACTCATCTTT.

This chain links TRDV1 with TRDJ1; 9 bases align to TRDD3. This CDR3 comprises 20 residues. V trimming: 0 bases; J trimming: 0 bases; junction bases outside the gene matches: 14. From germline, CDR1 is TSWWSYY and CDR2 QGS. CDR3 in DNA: TGTGCTCTTGGGGAACTCGGACTCTTCGGACTGGGGGAGCACACCGATAAACTCATCTTT. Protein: CALGELGLFGLGEHTDKLIF.

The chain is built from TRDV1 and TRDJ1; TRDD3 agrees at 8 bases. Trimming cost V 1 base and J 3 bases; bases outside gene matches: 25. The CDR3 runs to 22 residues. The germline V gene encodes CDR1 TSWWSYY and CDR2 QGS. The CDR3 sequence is CALGEPDFSSYWGFWRADKLIF. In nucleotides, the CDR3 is TGTGCTCTTGGGGAACCGGACTTCTCCTCCTACTGGGGGTTCTGGCGCGCCGATAAACTCATCTTT.

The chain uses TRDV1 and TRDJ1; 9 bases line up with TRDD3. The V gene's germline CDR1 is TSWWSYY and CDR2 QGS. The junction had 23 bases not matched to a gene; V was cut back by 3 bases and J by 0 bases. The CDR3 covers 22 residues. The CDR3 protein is CALGEPPVLREWGICYTDKLIF. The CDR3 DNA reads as TGTGCTCTTGGGGAGCCACCCGTTTTGAGAGAATGGGGGATATGCTACACCGATAAACTCATCTTT.

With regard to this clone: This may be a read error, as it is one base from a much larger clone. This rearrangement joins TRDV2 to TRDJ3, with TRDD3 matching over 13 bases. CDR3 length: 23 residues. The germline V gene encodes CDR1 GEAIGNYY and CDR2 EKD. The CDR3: CARDTSAYWGIRGSSWDTRQMFF. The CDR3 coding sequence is TGTGCCCGTGACACTTCCGCGTACTGGGGGATACGGGGAAGCTCCTGGGACACCCGACAGATGTTTTTC.

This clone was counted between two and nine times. Here the CDR3 DNA reads TGTGCAGCTCCCCTTATTCTTACTCACTGGGGGATGGAGTTGTACACCGATAAACTCATCTTT. It translates to CAAPLILTHWGMELYTDKLIF. V gene TRAV29/DV5 combines with J gene TRDJ1; 10 bases line up with TRDD3. Germline V gene sequence: CDR1 NSMFDY, CDR2 ISSIKDK. The CDR3 extends over 21 amino acids. Trimming took 5 bases from V and 0 from J; bases not matched to a gene: 25.

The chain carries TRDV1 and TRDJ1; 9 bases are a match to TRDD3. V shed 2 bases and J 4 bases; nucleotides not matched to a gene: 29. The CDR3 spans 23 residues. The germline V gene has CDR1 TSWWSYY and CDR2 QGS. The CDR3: CALGESSCFLGTGGEKTYDKLIF. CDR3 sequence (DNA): TGTGCTCTTGGGGAAAGCTCCTGCTTCCTTGGTACTGGGGGAGAAAAAACGTACGATAAACTCATCTTT.

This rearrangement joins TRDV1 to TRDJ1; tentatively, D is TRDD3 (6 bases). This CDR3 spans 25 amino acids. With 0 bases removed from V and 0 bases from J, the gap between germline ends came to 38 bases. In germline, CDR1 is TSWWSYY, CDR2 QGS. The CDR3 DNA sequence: TGTGCTCTTGGGGAACTTTATGAACTTTACTTCTCTTTTTGTTACTGGGTTCGGTACACCGATAAACTCATCTTT. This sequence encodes CALGELYELYFSFCYWVRYTDKLIF.

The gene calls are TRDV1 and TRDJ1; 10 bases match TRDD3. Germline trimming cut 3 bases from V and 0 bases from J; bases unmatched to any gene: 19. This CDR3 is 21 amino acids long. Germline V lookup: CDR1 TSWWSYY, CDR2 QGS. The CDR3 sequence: CALGECHLSCWTGGYTDKLIF. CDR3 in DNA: TGTGCTCTTGGGGAGTGCCACCTTTCCTGTTGGACTGGGGGATACACCGATAAACTCATCTTT.

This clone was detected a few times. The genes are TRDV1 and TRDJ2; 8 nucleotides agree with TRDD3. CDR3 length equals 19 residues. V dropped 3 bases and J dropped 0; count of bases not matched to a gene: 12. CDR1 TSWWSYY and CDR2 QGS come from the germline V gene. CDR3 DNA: TGTGCTCTTGGGGACCGAAAATACTGGGGGTCCCCTTTGACAGCACAACTCTTCTTT. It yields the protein CALGDRKYWGSPLTAQLFF.

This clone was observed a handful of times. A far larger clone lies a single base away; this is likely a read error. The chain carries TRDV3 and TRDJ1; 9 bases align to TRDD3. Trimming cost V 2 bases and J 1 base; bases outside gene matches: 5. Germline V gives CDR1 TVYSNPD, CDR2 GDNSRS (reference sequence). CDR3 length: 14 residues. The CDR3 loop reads CAFSLGEATDKLIF. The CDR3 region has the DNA TGTGCCTTTTCACTGGGGGAGGCCACCGATAAACTCATCTTT.

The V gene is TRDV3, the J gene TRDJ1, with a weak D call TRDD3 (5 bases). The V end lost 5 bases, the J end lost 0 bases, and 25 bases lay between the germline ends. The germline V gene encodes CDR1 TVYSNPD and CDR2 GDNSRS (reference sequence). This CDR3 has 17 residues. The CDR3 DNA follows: TGTGCCCAAACCGGGTCGCTGGGAGCCCCATACACCGATAAACTCATCTTT. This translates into CAQTGSLGAPYTDKLIF. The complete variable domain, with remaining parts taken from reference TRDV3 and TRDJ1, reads CDKVTQSSPDQTVASGSEVVLLCTYDTVYSNPDLFWYRIRPDYSFQFVFYGDNSRSEGADFTQGRFSVKHILTQKAFHLVISPVRTEDSATYYCAQTGSLGAPYTDKLIFGKGTRVTVEP.

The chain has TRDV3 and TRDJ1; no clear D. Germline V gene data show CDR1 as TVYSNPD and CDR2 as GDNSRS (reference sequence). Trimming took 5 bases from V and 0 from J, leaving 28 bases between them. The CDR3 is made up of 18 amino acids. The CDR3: CALSRPPYRPTYTDKLIF. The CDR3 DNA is TGTGCCCTTTCCAGGCCCCCTTATCGCCCGACGTACACCGATAAACTCATCTTT.

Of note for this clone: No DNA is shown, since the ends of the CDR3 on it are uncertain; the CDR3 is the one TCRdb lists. CDR3 loop: CACAVGDFGKLIF. The chain uses TRDV2 and TRDJ1; the D call in the table, TRDD3, was not verified against the DNA. The CDR3 is 13 amino acids in total, end residues counted. Germline V lookup: CDR1 GEAIGNYY, CDR2 EKD.

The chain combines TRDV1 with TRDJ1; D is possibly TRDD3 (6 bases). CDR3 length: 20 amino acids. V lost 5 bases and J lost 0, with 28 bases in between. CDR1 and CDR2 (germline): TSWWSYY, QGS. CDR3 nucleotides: TGTGCTCTTGGGATACTACGATGGTCTGGGGAACCTATTAACACCGATAAACTCATCTTT. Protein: CALGILRWSGEPINTDKLIF.

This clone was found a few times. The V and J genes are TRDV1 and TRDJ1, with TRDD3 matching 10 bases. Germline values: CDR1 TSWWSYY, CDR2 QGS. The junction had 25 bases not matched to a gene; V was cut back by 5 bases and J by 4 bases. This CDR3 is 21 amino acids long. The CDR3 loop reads CALGPTGAIFGGYAKVDKLIF. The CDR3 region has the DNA TGTGCTCTTGGGCCCACCGGGGCTATTTTCGGGGGATACGCAAAGGTCGATAAACTCATCTTT.

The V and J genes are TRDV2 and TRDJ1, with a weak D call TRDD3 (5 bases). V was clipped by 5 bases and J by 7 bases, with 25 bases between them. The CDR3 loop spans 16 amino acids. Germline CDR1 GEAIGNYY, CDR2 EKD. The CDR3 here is CACAPRDLVGELKLIF. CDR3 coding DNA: TGTGCCTGTGCCCCCCGAGACCTGGTAGGGGAGCTTAAACTCATCTTT.

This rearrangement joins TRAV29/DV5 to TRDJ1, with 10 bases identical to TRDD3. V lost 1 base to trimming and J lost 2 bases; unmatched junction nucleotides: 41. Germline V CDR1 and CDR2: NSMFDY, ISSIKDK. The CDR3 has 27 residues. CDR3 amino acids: CAASPQIFPTRGILRFGGGYGTDKLIF. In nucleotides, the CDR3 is TGTGCAGCAAGCCCCCAAATCTTTCCTACGCGGGGGATACTTCGCTTTGGCGGGGGATACGGAACCGATAAACTCATCTTT.

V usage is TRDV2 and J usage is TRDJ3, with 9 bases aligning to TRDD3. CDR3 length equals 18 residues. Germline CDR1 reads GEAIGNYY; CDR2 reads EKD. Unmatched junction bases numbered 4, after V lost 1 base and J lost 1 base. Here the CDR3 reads CACDTGDTGSWDTRQMFF. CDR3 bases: TGTGCCTGTGACACGGGGGATACTGGTTCCTGGGACACCCGACAGATGTTTTTC.